What follows describes a single T cell receptor beta chain. This entry is derived from a study of blood T cell repertoires in COVID-19. The data were produced by immunoSEQ multiplex PCR, yet TCRdb's version contains in-frame clones alone and is incomplete. The sample includes more than 55,000 clones, 85% to 90% of them seen just once. Germline V gene sequence: CDR1 MDHEN, CDR2 SYDVKM. With 7 bases removed from V and 6 bases from J, the gap between germline ends came to 16 bases. This CDR3 spans 14 amino acids. J is TRBJ2-1 and V is TRBV28; D unclear. This sequence was found in a human donor with active COVID-19. The donor label of this sample is uncertain. The sample taken for sequencing was peripheral blood. CDR3 nucleotides: TGTGCCAGCAATCTCCTCCTCCTGAGCAATGAGCAGTTCTTC. Its translation: CASNLLLLSNEQFF.